The rows below give T cell receptor beta chains drawn from one sample of a study of cytomegalovirus exposure and HLA in healthy donors. Sequenced by immunoSEQ multiplex PCR; TCRdb stores in-frame clones only, minus some. The sample records about 180,000 clones, 76% being singletons. Input material: PBMCs. The source is a woman aged 25 to 39 in good health and CMV-seropositive. The CDR3 runs from the conserved cysteine through the conserved F or W. A D gene is named only where the DNA matches it firmly. A clone size is listed for some rows: how often the clone was seen (once, few, many), or a class if it is expanded.

v_gene: TRBV5-1
abundance: NA
d_gene: NA
len: 13
j_gene: TRBJ1-2
CDR3aa: CASSPDSGYGYTF
CDR3nt: TGCGCCAGCAGCCCGGACAGCGGTTATGGCTACACCTTC

v_gene: TRBV7-9
abundance: few
d_gene: NA
len: 17
j_gene: TRBJ1-5
CDR3aa: CASSYGPEGALNQPQHF
CDR3nt: TGTGCCAGCAGCTACGGGCCGGAAGGGGCCCTCAATCAGCCCCAGCATTTT

v_gene: TRBV7-8
abundance: once
d_gene: TRBD1
len: 15
j_gene: TRBJ1-5
CDR3aa: CASSSNRGRNQPQHF
CDR3nt: TGTGCCAGCAGCTCAAACAGGGGAAGAAATCAGCCCCAGCATTTT

v_gene: TRBV2
abundance: once
d_gene: TRBD1
len: 16
j_gene: TRBJ2-7
CDR3aa: CASTGPRTGLSYEQYF
CDR3nt: TGTGCCAGCACCGGCCCTAGGACAGGGCTCTCCTACGAGCAGTACTTC

v_gene: TRBV19
abundance: medium-sized
d_gene: TRBD1
len: 17
j_gene: TRBJ2-2
CDR3aa: CASRGQGAFTNTGELFF
CDR3nt: TGTGCCAGTAGAGGACAGGGCGCATTTACGAACACCGGGGAGCTGTTTTTT

v_gene: TRBV5-4
abundance: NA
d_gene: NA
len: 15
j_gene: TRBJ1-4
CDR3aa: CASSPGRGAPEKLFF
CDR3nt: TGTGCCAGCAGCCCGGGGCGGGGGGCGCCTGAAAAACTGTTTTTT

v_gene: TRBV19
abundance: NA
d_gene: NA
len: 14
j_gene: TRBJ1-4
CDR3aa: CASSMGRINEKLFF
CDR3nt: TGTGCCAGTAGTATGGGCAGGATTAATGAAAAACTGTTTTTT

v_gene: TRBV25-1
abundance: NA
d_gene: NA
len: 14
j_gene: TRBJ1-1
CDR3aa: CASSDGSGVTEAFF
CDR3nt: TGTGCCAGCAGTGATGGTAGCGGGGTTACTGAAGCTTTCTTT

v_gene: TRBV4-2
abundance: NA
d_gene: TRBD1
len: 15
j_gene: TRBJ1-3
CDR3aa: CASSQDTGGGNTIYF
CDR3nt: TGTGCCAGCAGCCAAGATACAGGGGGGGGAAACACCATATATTTT

v_gene: TRBV27
abundance: NA
d_gene: NA
len: 14
j_gene: TRBJ1-3
CDR3aa: CASSYSGTENTIYF
CDR3nt: TGTGCCAGCAGTTACTCCGGGACTGAAAACACCATATATTTT

v_gene: TRBV5-4
abundance: NA
d_gene: NA
len: 14
j_gene: TRBJ2-5
CDR3aa: CASSFGRSRETQYF
CDR3nt: TGTGCCAGCAGCTTTGGTAGAAGTCGAGAGACCCAGTACTTC

v_gene: TRBV7-3
abundance: NA
d_gene: TRBD2
len: 14
j_gene: TRBJ2-4
CDR3aa: CASSPNEGGNIQYF
CDR3nt: TGTGCCAGCAGCCCAAATGAGGGAGGGAACATTCAGTACTTC

v_gene: TRBV7-2
abundance: NA
d_gene: TRBD1
len: 14
j_gene: TRBJ2-5
CDR3aa: CASSSDRGGETQYF
CDR3nt: TGTGCCAGCAGCTCGGACAGGGGAGGAGAGACCCAGTACTTC

v_gene: TRBV15
abundance: NA
d_gene: NA
len: 17
j_gene: TRBJ1-5
CDR3aa: CATSRDQGRILNQPQHF
CDR3nt: TGTGCCACCAGCAGAGATCAGGGGCGGATATTAAATCAGCCCCAGCATTTT

v_gene: TRBV28
abundance: NA
d_gene: TRBD1
len: 14
j_gene: TRBJ1-4
CDR3aa: CASSPGQTNEKLFF
CDR3nt: TGTGCCAGCAGTCCGGGACAGACAAATGAAAAACTGTTTTTT

v_gene: TRBV28
abundance: NA
d_gene: NA
len: 14
j_gene: TRBJ2-7
CDR3aa: CASSRPGTNYEQYF
CDR3nt: TGTGCCAGCAGTCGTCCCGGGACAAATTACGAGCAGTACTTC

v_gene: TRBV27
abundance: NA
d_gene: NA
len: 13
j_gene: TRBJ1-1
CDR3aa: CASSWAGYSEAFF
CDR3nt: TGTGCCAGCAGTTGGGCAGGGTACTCTGAAGCTTTCTTT

v_gene: TRBV19
abundance: NA
d_gene: TRBD1
len: 15
j_gene: TRBJ1-2
CDR3aa: CASSTPPDREDGYTF
CDR3nt: TGTGCCAGTAGTACACCACCGGACAGGGAGGATGGCTACACCTTC

v_gene: TRBV4-3
abundance: NA
d_gene: TRBD1
len: 18
j_gene: TRBJ2-7
CDR3aa: CASSEGQGERVGSYEQYF
CDR3nt: TGCGCCAGCAGCGAAGGACAGGGGGAAAGAGTGGGCTCCTACGAGCAGTACTTC

v_gene: TRBV4-3
abundance: once
d_gene: TRBD2
len: 16
j_gene: TRBJ2-3
CDR3aa: CASSRNIAGGEDTQYF
CDR3nt: TGCGCCAGCAGCCGGAATATAGCGGGGGGGGAGGATACGCAGTATTTT

v_gene: TRBV6-5
abundance: NA
d_gene: NA
len: 14
j_gene: TRBJ1-2
CDR3aa: CASEPGRRNYGYTF
CDR3nt: TGTGCCAGCGAACCGGGTCGGCGTAACTATGGCTACACCTTC

v_gene: TRBV4-1
abundance: NA
d_gene: TRBD1
len: 16
j_gene: TRBJ2-1
CDR3aa: CASSQIYRGPGNEQFF
CDR3nt: TGCGCCAGCAGTCAAATTTACAGGGGGCCGGGCAATGAGCAGTTCTTC

v_gene: TRBV21-1
abundance: NA
d_gene: NA
len: 18
j_gene: TRBJ2-7
CDR3aa: CASSPPGTGGLAIYEQYF
CDR3nt: TGTGCCAGCAGCCCTCCCGGGACAGGGGGCCTTGCTATCTACGAGCAGTACTTC

v_gene: TRBV4-1
abundance: NA
d_gene: NA
len: 16
j_gene: TRBJ2-3
CDR3aa: CASSQVLESLTDTQYF
CDR3nt: TGCGCCAGCAGCCAAGTCCTGGAGAGCCTCACAGATACGCAGTATTTT

v_gene: TRBV2
abundance: NA
d_gene: NA
len: 12
j_gene: TRBJ2-7
CDR3aa: CASRLDSYEQYF
CDR3nt: TGTGCCAGCAGGCTTGACAGCTACGAGCAGTACTTC

v_gene: TRBV9
abundance: NA
d_gene: TRBD1
len: 14
j_gene: TRBJ2-7
CDR3aa: CASSPGDRDYEQYF
CDR3nt: TGTGCCAGCAGCCCAGGGGACAGGGACTACGAGCAGTACTTC

v_gene: TRBV11-2
abundance: NA
d_gene: NA
len: 15
j_gene: TRBJ2-1
CDR3aa: CASSTGEHISNEQFF
CDR3nt: TGTGCCAGCAGCACCGGAGAGCATATTTCCAATGAGCAGTTCTTC

v_gene: TRBV4-3
abundance: few
d_gene: TRBD1
len: 14
j_gene: TRBJ1-4
CDR3aa: CASSADRESSKLFF
CDR3nt: TGCGCCAGCAGCGCAGACAGGGAGTCGTCAAAACTGTTTTTT

v_gene: TRBV6-4
abundance: once
d_gene: NA
len: 14
j_gene: TRBJ1-2
CDR3aa: CASSPAGNNYGYTF
CDR3nt: TGTGCCAGCAGCCCCGCAGGCAATAACTATGGCTACACCTTC

v_gene: TRBV5-1
abundance: NA
d_gene: NA
len: 15
j_gene: TRBJ2-5
CDR3aa: CASSLRGSERETQYF
CDR3nt: TGCGCCAGCAGCCTCCGGGGGAGCGAAAGGGAGACCCAGTACTTC

v_gene: TRBV4-2
abundance: NA
d_gene: TRBD2
len: 17
j_gene: TRBJ2-1
CDR3aa: CASSQDERGGMYNEQFF
CDR3nt: TGTGCCAGCAGCCAAGATGAGCGGGGGGGCATGTACAATGAGCAGTTCTTC

v_gene: TRBV28
abundance: few
d_gene: NA
len: 13
j_gene: TRBJ2-7
CDR3aa: CASRWHTSYEQYF
CDR3nt: TGTGCCAGCAGGTGGCACACCTCCTACGAGCAGTACTTC

v_gene: TRBV7-9
abundance: NA
d_gene: TRBD1
len: 15
j_gene: TRBJ2-3
CDR3aa: CASSDRGRGTDTQYF
CDR3nt: TGTGCCAGCAGCGACAGGGGGCGCGGGACAGATACGCAGTATTTT

v_gene: TRBV11-3
abundance: NA
d_gene: NA
len: 15
j_gene: TRBJ1-4
CDR3aa: CASSLGGGANEKLFF
CDR3nt: TGTGCCAGCAGCTTAGGCGGCGGGGCTAATGAAAAACTGTTTTTT

v_gene: TRBV4-2
abundance: NA
d_gene: NA
len: 13
j_gene: TRBJ1-2
CDR3aa: CASSQEAGYGYTF
CDR3nt: TGTGCCAGCAGCCAAGAAGCAGGGTATGGCTACACCTTC

v_gene: TRBV18
abundance: NA
d_gene: NA
len: 14
j_gene: TRBJ2-3
CDR3aa: CASSTRARTDTQYF
CDR3nt: TGTGCCAGCTCAACGAGGGCCCGCACAGATACGCAGTATTTT

v_gene: TRBV7-6
abundance: NA
d_gene: NA
len: 14
j_gene: TRBJ2-7
CDR3aa: CASSLRPSLPEQYF
CDR3nt: TGTGCCAGCAGCTTGCGCCCTTCACTGCCCGAGCAGTACTTC

v_gene: TRBV25-1
abundance: NA
d_gene: NA
len: 16
j_gene: TRBJ2-1
CDR3aa: CASSAQPGERHNEQFF
CDR3nt: TGTGCCAGCAGTGCTCAGCCGGGGGAGAGGCACAATGAGCAGTTCTTC

v_gene: TRBV11-3
abundance: NA
d_gene: TRBD2
len: 17
j_gene: TRBJ2-1
CDR3aa: CASSPADGGAFYNEQFF
CDR3nt: TGTGCCAGCAGCCCGGCGGACGGGGGGGCCTTCTACAATGAGCAGTTCTTC

v_gene: TRBV2
abundance: few
d_gene: NA
len: 12
j_gene: TRBJ2-7
CDR3aa: CARRQGGGEQYF
CDR3nt: TGTGCCAGAAGACAGGGAGGTGGCGAGCAGTACTTC

v_gene: TRBV7-9
abundance: NA
d_gene: NA
len: 13
j_gene: TRBJ2-1
CDR3aa: CASSTREPNEQFF
CDR3nt: TGTGCCAGCAGCACCCGGGAGCCCAATGAGCAGTTCTTC

v_gene: TRBV7-2
abundance: NA
d_gene: NA
len: 13
j_gene: TRBJ2-7
CDR3aa: CASTPSDTYEQYF
CDR3nt: TGTGCCAGCACCCCCTCGGACACCTACGAGCAGTACTTC

v_gene: TRBV4-1
abundance: NA
d_gene: NA
len: 18
j_gene: TRBJ2-3
CDR3aa: CASSPLSAGRGETDTQYF
CDR3nt: TGCGCCAGCAGCCCCCTTTCGGCTGGGAGGGGGGAAACAGATACGCAGTATTTT

v_gene: TRBV5-1
abundance: NA
d_gene: NA
len: 15
j_gene: TRBJ1-4
CDR3aa: CASSFAKVADEKLFF
CDR3nt: TGCGCCAGCAGCTTTGCGAAGGTGGCGGATGAAAAACTGTTTTTT

v_gene: TRBV6-6
abundance: NA
d_gene: NA
len: 14
j_gene: TRBJ1-1
CDR3aa: CASSSWGQHTEAFF
CDR3nt: TGTGCCAGCAGCTCGTGGGGGCAACACACTGAAGCTTTCTTT